One T cell receptor beta chain is described in this entry. Antigen: not known. The CDR3 is 14 amino acids. Trimming took off 5 bases at V and 1 base at J, with 8 bases between the two ends. The V gene's germline CDR1 is MRHNA and CDR2 SNTAGT. Method: immunoSEQ multiplex PCR; TCRdb's copy keeps in-frame clones and lacks some. Of about 37,000 clones listed, 85% to 95% are singletons. These data belong to a study of T cells in tuberculosis. The wider study: IGRA-negative adolescents, IGRA-positive adolescents with latent tuberculosis and adults with active tuberculosis formed this South African cohort. Study results and caveats: GMM-specific TCRs were nearer to active tuberculosis alpha repertoires, suggesting expansion.

V gene TRBV6-4 combines with J gene TRBJ2-2; no clear D gene. The sample comprised PBMCs. The source is a donor aged 5 to 30 with latent tuberculosis or without tuberculosis infection. Some clones in this sample may be carry-over from other donors' samples. The CDR3 sequence: CASSLVWNTGELFF. Written as DNA, the CDR3 is TGTGCCAGCAGTTTAGTATGGAACACCGGGGAGCTGTTTTTT.